This T cell receptor (beta chain) was captured in a study of T cell repertoires in cytomegalovirus infection. From the reads, TCRdb called clonotypes with MiXCR, one entry per CDR3 protein. The repertoire holds hundreds of thousands of distinct CDR3 sequences, with over 9% as singletons. CDR3 length: 12 residues. Trimming cost V 3 bases and J 4 bases, with 7 bases left between them. This clonotype was found many times. This sequence originates from a human donor in good health (CMV status not recorded). Some clones in this sample may be carry-over from other donors' samples. The sample consisted of PBMCs. The V gene is TRBV12-3 or TRBV12-4, the J gene TRBJ2-7; D is unclear. CDR3 in DNA: TGTGCCAGCAGTTTCGGTGGTTACGAGCAGTACTTC. This encodes CASSFGGYEQYF.